The clone carrying this T cell receptor (beta chain) was seen a handful of times. Its antigen remains unidentified. The sample carries other DNA sequences with the same CDR3. The data derive from a study of cytomegalovirus exposure and HLA in healthy donors. Study conclusions and caveats: A later analysis linked a missense variant in DCLRE1C to the trimming of TCR beta V and J genes. The dataset shows that most TCR sequences were rare, while some public TCRs occurred in many donors. The study flagged some 180 TCR beta chains as cytomegalovirus-associated.

The CDR3 contains 15 residues. V was pared by 2 bases and J by 1 base, with 2 bases of the junction left unmatched. CDR1 and CDR2 (germline): SGHRS, YFSETQ. In the PCR, 60 Vbeta and 13 Jbeta primers were used. Profiled with immunoSEQ multiplex PCR; TCRdb holds only in-frame clones, not every one. The sample lists 200,000 to 250,000 clones; about 77% were seen once. The source is a woman in her 30s in good health and CMV-seronegative. The J gene is TRBJ2-1, the V gene TRBV5-1; 8 bases fit TRBD2. The sample taken for sequencing was PBMCs. This CDR3 is CASSLPGGSYNEQFF. CDR3 sequence (DNA): TGCGCCAGCAGCTTACCGGGAGGGTCCTACAATGAGCAGTTCTTC.